This TCR beta chain stems from a study of T cells in Graves' hyperthyroidism and ophthalmopathy. J gave up 1 base and V 1 base, and 10 bases lay outside the gene matches. CDR3 size: 19 residues. Germline lookup yields CDR1 KGHDR and CDR2 SFDVKD. Ophthalmopathy cases met thresholds of Clinical Activity Score at least 3, NOSPECS grade at least 4 and duration under 3 months. TCR beta CDR3 region amplification was performed from RNA transcripts. The study used the HTBI primer set for a first-round RT-PCR of the TCR CDR3. A single record per CDR3 protein comes from TCRdb applying MiXCR to the multiplex PCR reads. The sample lists around 350,000 distinct CDR3 sequences; 13% to 15% were seen once. As concerns this clonotype: Its antigen is as yet unknown.

Findings and caveats of the study: For ophthalmopathy, model prediction preceded onset by a median approximately 6 months. Ophthalmopathy was separated from stable hyperthyroidism by a 13 V-J model.

The specimen was blood. The receptor comes from a woman in her sixties with Graves' ophthalmopathy. The V gene is TRBV24-1, the J gene TRBJ2-2; 8 bases fit TRBD1. The CDR3 nucleotides are TGTGCCACCAGTGATTTCCAGCCCGTAGGGACAGGGAACACCGGGGAGCTGTTTTTT. Its protein is CATSDFQPVGTGNTGELFF.